This T cell receptor (beta chain) was retrieved from a study of T cells in Graves' hyperthyroidism and ophthalmopathy. From RNA transcripts, TCR beta CDR3 regions were amplified. With the HTBI primer set, the TCR CDR3 went through a first round of RT-PCR. TCRdb reanalysed the multiplex PCR reads using MiXCR and keeps one entry per CDR3 protein. The data show around 690,000 distinct CDR3 sequences, around a sixth seen once. Germline-derived CDR1 and CDR2 are SGHTA and FQGNSA. The V gene lost 6 bases and the J gene lost 2 bases, with 14 bases spanning the gap. This CDR3 region has 15 residues. This chain connects TRBV7-2 to TRBJ2-4; D is unclear. Sequencing was performed on blood. The clonotype originates from a man in his fifties or sixties with Graves' hyperthyroidism. The CDR3 region is CASSQIRLTKNIQYF. CDR3 DNA: TGTGCCAGCAGTCAAATACGGCTAACCAAAAACATTCAGTACTTC.